This T cell receptor beta chain was identified during a study of cytomegalovirus exposure and HLA in healthy donors. Study-wide context: Genetic ancestry analysis placed approximately 80% of the roughly 400 donors that were genotyped in the Caucasian-associated cluster.

Comments on this clone: Its antigen is undetermined.

The PCR employed 60 Vbeta primers together with 13 Jbeta primers. Sequencing used immunoSEQ multiplex PCR; TCRdb keeps in-frame clones, though not all of them. This sample has 85,000 to 130,000 clones, with just over 70% found just once. Nominally healthy donors were sampled, though unrecorded immune exposures were likely. Germline lookup yields CDR1 SGDLS and CDR2 YYNGEE. Between the trimmed V and J ends, which lost 0 bases and 2 bases, there was a span of 8 bases. This CDR3 region has 15 residues. Findings and caveats of the study: Most TCR sequences were rare, but some public TCRs occurred in many donors.

This receptor was obtained from a boy aged 5-17 years in good health and CMV-seronegative. The sample was PBMCs. The chain links TRBV9 to TRBJ2-2; no firm D call. As DNA, the CDR3 is TGTGCCAGCAGCGTAGGGGCACCAAACACCGGGGAGCTGTTTTTT. As protein: CASSVGAPNTGELFF.